The rows below give T cell receptor beta chains drawn from one sample of a study of technical replicates of blood from a few donors. Method: immunoSEQ multiplex PCR; TCRdb's copy keeps in-frame clones and lacks some. The profile shows tens of thousands of clones, more than 75% of them singletons. The sample taken for sequencing was PBMCs. Receptors were obtained from a human donor in good health. Some clones in this sample may be carry-over from other donors' samples. Both conserved end residues are part of each CDR3. Each record gives: J gene, V gene, D gene, clone size, CDR3 DNA, CDR3 protein. A D gene is named only where the DNA matches it firmly. Some rows mark clone size as missing; the rest say once, few, many or name a class of expanded clone.

j_gene: TRBJ2-2
v_gene: TRBV5-4
d_gene: TRBD2
abundance: few
CDR3nt: TGTGCCAGCAGCTTATTAGCGGGACTAGCGGGGCCAAACACCGGGGAGCTGTTTTTT
CDR3aa: CASSLLAGLAGPNTGELFF

j_gene: TRBJ2-5
v_gene: TRBV7-8
d_gene: TRBD2
abundance: once
CDR3nt: TGTGCCAGCAGCTCCAAGGGAGGGCAGCGGGAGACCCAGTACTTC
CDR3aa: CASSSKGGQRETQYF

j_gene: TRBJ2-7
v_gene: TRBV7-9
d_gene: TRBD2
abundance: NA
CDR3nt: TGTGCCAGCAGCTTAACAGCGGGAACGGACGAGCAGTACTTC
CDR3aa: CASSLTAGTDEQYF

j_gene: TRBJ1-1
v_gene: TRBV2
d_gene: NA
abundance: NA
CDR3nt: TGTGCCAGCAGTGTTCAGGTTCAAGTGGCGGCTTTCTTT
CDR3aa: CASSVQVQVAAFF

j_gene: TRBJ1-2
v_gene: TRBV2
d_gene: NA
abundance: NA
CDR3nt: TGTGCCAGCAGTGAAGTGAGGGAAAGGGGCTACACCTTC
CDR3aa: CASSEVRERGYTF

j_gene: TRBJ2-3
v_gene: TRBV9
d_gene: NA
abundance: once
CDR3nt: TGTGCCAGCAGCGTAGACGGCGGGGCCACAGATACGCAGTATTTT
CDR3aa: CASSVDGGATDTQYF

j_gene: TRBJ2-7
v_gene: TRBV7-8
d_gene: TRBD2
abundance: few
CDR3nt: TGTGCCAGCAGGGGTCCGCGGCGGGGGAGCTCCTACGAGCAGTACTTC
CDR3aa: CASRGPRRGSSYEQYF

j_gene: TRBJ2-3
v_gene: TRBV7-2
d_gene: TRBD2
abundance: NA
CDR3nt: TGTGCCAGCAGCCCGGGACTAGCGGGAGGGCCTCCGCAGTATTTT
CDR3aa: CASSPGLAGGPPQYF

j_gene: TRBJ2-5
v_gene: TRBV20-1
d_gene: TRBD2
abundance: NA
CDR3nt: TGCAGTGCGGGAGGGAGAGAGACCCAGTACTTC
CDR3aa: CSAGGRETQYF

j_gene: TRBJ1-2
v_gene: TRBV18
d_gene: TRBD1
abundance: NA
CDR3nt: TGTGCCAGCTCACCCGACAGGGACTATGGCTACACCTTC
CDR3aa: CASSPDRDYGYTF

j_gene: TRBJ2-3
v_gene: TRBV7-2
d_gene: TRBD2
abundance: NA
CDR3nt: TGTGCCAGCAGCTTATTACTAGCGGGACTCAATACGCAGTATTTT
CDR3aa: CASSLLLAGLNTQYF

j_gene: TRBJ2-7
v_gene: TRBV10-3
d_gene: NA
abundance: NA
CDR3nt: TGTGCCATCACGGACAGCCCACAAACCTACGAGCAGTACTTC
CDR3aa: CAITDSPQTYEQYF

j_gene: TRBJ1-4
v_gene: TRBV4-3
d_gene: NA
abundance: NA
CDR3nt: TGCGCCAGCAGCCAAGATGGGCATGGGGAAAAACTGTTTTTT
CDR3aa: CASSQDGHGEKLFF

j_gene: TRBJ2-1
v_gene: TRBV6-5
d_gene: TRBD2
abundance: NA
CDR3nt: TGTGCCAGCAGGCAAGGACTAGCCAAGCAGTTCTTC
CDR3aa: CASRQGLAKQFF

j_gene: TRBJ2-3
v_gene: TRBV7-8
d_gene: NA
abundance: once
CDR3nt: TGTGCCAGCAGCTCCGGGGGGCCAGACACAGATACGCAGTATTTT
CDR3aa: CASSSGGPDTDTQYF

j_gene: TRBJ1-2
v_gene: TRBV27
d_gene: NA
abundance: NA
CDR3nt: TGTGCCAGCACTGGCCTTGGGGGCCTGAGGGACGGCTACACCTTC
CDR3aa: CASTGLGGLRDGYTF

j_gene: TRBJ1-6
v_gene: TRBV2
d_gene: NA
abundance: NA
CDR3nt: TGTGCCAGCAGCCCCCTGGGGGGGGGCGTCAATAATTCACCCCTCCACTTT
CDR3aa: CASSPLGGGVNNSPLHF

j_gene: TRBJ2-2
v_gene: TRBV5-1
d_gene: NA
abundance: NA
CDR3nt: TGCGCCAGCAGCTTGGACGCGGGGAGCCCCGGGGAGCTGTTTTTT
CDR3aa: CASSLDAGSPGELFF

j_gene: TRBJ2-3
v_gene: TRBV29-1
d_gene: NA
abundance: NA
CDR3nt: TGCAGCGTGGAGACAGGCTCGACAGATACGCAGTATTTT
CDR3aa: CSVETGSTDTQYF

j_gene: TRBJ2-7
v_gene: TRBV18
d_gene: NA
abundance: once
CDR3nt: TGTGCCAGCTCACCACTTGCGTCACCTACCGAGCAGTACTTC
CDR3aa: CASSPLASPTEQYF

j_gene: TRBJ1-2
v_gene: TRBV6-5
d_gene: NA
abundance: NA
CDR3nt: TGTGCCACCAAAGGACAGAACTATGGCTACACCTTC
CDR3aa: CATKGQNYGYTF

j_gene: TRBJ1-6
v_gene: TRBV2
d_gene: TRBD1
abundance: NA
CDR3nt: TGTGCCAGCAGAGGACAGGTTCTGGCCCTCCACTTT
CDR3aa: CASRGQVLALHF

j_gene: TRBJ2-2
v_gene: TRBV7-8
d_gene: TRBD1
abundance: NA
CDR3nt: TGTGCCAGCAGCCACTTAGGCGGACAGGGTTCCGGGGAGCTGTTTTTT
CDR3aa: CASSHLGGQGSGELFF

j_gene: TRBJ2-5
v_gene: TRBV7-9
d_gene: TRBD2
abundance: NA
CDR3nt: TGTGCCAGCAGCTTAGGACTAGCGGGGGCTTTACAAGAGACCCAGTACTTC
CDR3aa: CASSLGLAGALQETQYF

j_gene: TRBJ2-3
v_gene: TRBV10-3
d_gene: NA
abundance: NA
CDR3nt: TGTGCCATCACATCGGGACTCAGCACAGATACGCAGTATTTT
CDR3aa: CAITSGLSTDTQYF

j_gene: TRBJ2-1
v_gene: TRBV9
d_gene: NA
abundance: NA
CDR3nt: TGTGCCAGCAGCCAGGGGTGGGGGGGATTTCCTGAGCAGTTCTTC
CDR3aa: CASSQGWGGFPEQFF

j_gene: TRBJ1-1
v_gene: TRBV7-8
d_gene: NA
abundance: NA
CDR3nt: TGTGCCAGCAGCTTAGTTGGGGGAGGGGGCACTGAAGCTTTCTTT
CDR3aa: CASSLVGGGGTEAFF

j_gene: TRBJ2-7
v_gene: TRBV2
d_gene: TRBD2
abundance: NA
CDR3nt: TGTGCCAGCAGTGAAGTGGCTAGCGGGGCAGGCGGGGAGCAGTACTTC
CDR3aa: CASSEVASGAGGEQYF

j_gene: TRBJ2-1
v_gene: TRBV2
d_gene: NA
abundance: NA
CDR3nt: TGTGCCAGCAGTGCGTACTCGTCCTACAATGAGCAGTTCTTC
CDR3aa: CASSAYSSYNEQFF

j_gene: TRBJ1-1
v_gene: TRBV6-5
d_gene: NA
abundance: NA
CDR3nt: TGTGCCAGCAGCTCTCCGGAGAGGAACACTGAAGCTTTCTTT
CDR3aa: CASSSPERNTEAFF

j_gene: TRBJ1-1
v_gene: TRBV20-1
d_gene: NA
abundance: few
CDR3nt: TGCAGTGCTTTGCGGGCCTCTGAAGCTTTCTTT
CDR3aa: CSALRASEAFF

j_gene: TRBJ2-2
v_gene: TRBV7-9
d_gene: NA
abundance: few
CDR3nt: TGTGCCAGCAGCCCCAAATTTAGGTTACAGTCCACCGGGGAGCTGTTTTTT
CDR3aa: CASSPKFRLQSTGELFF

j_gene: TRBJ2-7
v_gene: TRBV5-1
d_gene: NA
abundance: NA
CDR3nt: TGCGCCAGCAGCCCGACAATCGCCTCCTACGAGCAGTACTTC
CDR3aa: CASSPTIASYEQYF

j_gene: TRBJ2-3
v_gene: TRBV29-1
d_gene: TRBD1
abundance: NA
CDR3nt: TGCAGCGTTGTAAAGGGGGCTTGGTCTGGGGATACGCAGTATTTT
CDR3aa: CSVVKGAWSGDTQYF

j_gene: TRBJ1-2
v_gene: TRBV6-1
d_gene: NA
abundance: NA
CDR3nt: TGTGCCAGCAGTGGACAGTCACGCGAGTATGGCTACACCTTC
CDR3aa: CASSGQSREYGYTF

j_gene: TRBJ2-3
v_gene: TRBV7-9
d_gene: TRBD2
abundance: NA
CDR3nt: TGTGCCAGCAGCTTCCTTGCGGGAGTGGGAGATACGCAGTATTTT
CDR3aa: CASSFLAGVGDTQYF

j_gene: TRBJ2-5
v_gene: TRBV5-3
d_gene: TRBD1
abundance: NA
CDR3nt: TGTGCCAGAAGCTTTACCGGGACAGGGACAGAGACCCAGTACTTC
CDR3aa: CARSFTGTGTETQYF

j_gene: TRBJ2-4
v_gene: TRBV11-2
d_gene: TRBD2
abundance: NA
CDR3nt: TGTGCCAGCACCCCGAGTCTAGCGGAAAACATTCAGTACTTC
CDR3aa: CASTPSLAENIQYF

j_gene: TRBJ2-7
v_gene: TRBV6-5
d_gene: TRBD1
abundance: once
CDR3nt: TGTGCCAGCAGTTACTCCGGGACAGGAGGACGCGAGCAGTACTTC
CDR3aa: CASSYSGTGGREQYF

j_gene: TRBJ2-2
v_gene: TRBV2
d_gene: TRBD1
abundance: few
CDR3nt: TGTGCCAGCAGCGGGACAGGGCGGAACACCGGGGAGCTGTTTTTT
CDR3aa: CASSGTGRNTGELFF

j_gene: TRBJ2-7
v_gene: TRBV4-3
d_gene: NA
abundance: NA
CDR3nt: TGCGCCAGCAGCCAAGAGGCCACAGGGACGGGGCCCTACGAGCAGTACTTC
CDR3aa: CASSQEATGTGPYEQYF

j_gene: TRBJ1-1
v_gene: TRBV5-1
d_gene: NA
abundance: NA
CDR3nt: TGCGCCAGCAGCTTGAAGGAGGGGCAGAACACTGAAGCTTTCTTT
CDR3aa: CASSLKEGQNTEAFF

j_gene: TRBJ2-1
v_gene: TRBV7-6
d_gene: TRBD2
abundance: NA
CDR3nt: TGTGCCAGCAGCTTAGCCTCTAGCGGTAGCTCCTACAATGAGCAGTTCTTC
CDR3aa: CASSLASSGSSYNEQFF

j_gene: TRBJ1-1
v_gene: TRBV2
d_gene: NA
abundance: NA
CDR3nt: TGTGCCAGCAGTGAATTTGGGGCGAACACTGAAGCTTTCTTT
CDR3aa: CASSEFGANTEAFF

j_gene: TRBJ1-2
v_gene: TRBV7-9
d_gene: TRBD1
abundance: NA
CDR3nt: TGTGCCAGCAGCGGAGCCGGGACAGGGATCCTTGGCTACACCTTC
CDR3aa: CASSGAGTGILGYTF

j_gene: TRBJ1-1
v_gene: TRBV6-5
d_gene: TRBD1
abundance: NA
CDR3nt: TGTGCCAGCAGTTACAATACAAGAGGGACAGCCACTGAAGCTTTCTTT
CDR3aa: CASSYNTRGTATEAFF

j_gene: TRBJ2-7
v_gene: TRBV20-1
d_gene: NA
abundance: NA
CDR3nt: TGCAGTGCTAGTCTAGCGTACGAGCAGTACTTC
CDR3aa: CSASLAYEQYF

j_gene: TRBJ2-7
v_gene: TRBV19
d_gene: NA
abundance: NA
CDR3nt: TGTGCCAGTAGCTCCCGGGACAACGCCTACGAGCAGTACTTC
CDR3aa: CASSSRDNAYEQYF

j_gene: TRBJ1-1
v_gene: TRBV7-9
d_gene: NA
abundance: once
CDR3nt: TGTGCCAGCAGCTTAATAGGCCAGGGGAGAGGGCTAAACACTGAAGCTTTCTTT
CDR3aa: CASSLIGQGRGLNTEAFF

j_gene: TRBJ2-7
v_gene: TRBV7-9
d_gene: NA
abundance: NA
CDR3nt: TGTGCCAGCAGCTCGGTGGGGCAGGGATCCTACGAGCAGTACTTC
CDR3aa: CASSSVGQGSYEQYF

j_gene: TRBJ2-5
v_gene: TRBV5-5
d_gene: NA
abundance: NA
CDR3nt: TGTGCCAGCAGCTTGGCGGACATAGGGGGAGAGACCCAGTACTTC
CDR3aa: CASSLADIGGETQYF

j_gene: TRBJ2-1
v_gene: TRBV5-4
d_gene: TRBD2
abundance: NA
CDR3nt: TGTGCCAGCAGCTTTAGCGGGAGTAATGAGCAGTTCTTC
CDR3aa: CASSFSGSNEQFF

j_gene: TRBJ2-3
v_gene: TRBV7-2
d_gene: TRBD2
abundance: NA
CDR3nt: TGTGCCAGCAGCCCTAGCGGGAGCCCAGATACGCAGTATTTT
CDR3aa: CASSPSGSPDTQYF